Presented here are 13 T cell receptor beta chains from one specimen sequenced in a study of blood T cells in healthy people across ages. The second PCR ran roughly 7 to 12 cycles with a sample-barcoded 5' primer and J-beta primers. TCRdb reprocessed the 5' RACE reads via MiXCR and lists one record per CDR3 protein. The sample consists of 1.5 million to 2 million distinct CDR3 sequences, roughly 27% of them appearing once. Input material: blood. These receptors were collected from a woman younger than 45 in good health.

This clonotype has more than one count but fewer than ten. The rearrangement links TRBV29-1 to TRBJ1-1; D uncertain. The germline CDR1 and CDR2 sequences are SQVTM and ANQGSEA. V was pared by 5 bases and J by 2 bases, with 12 bases between. This CDR3 region has 13 residues. As DNA, the CDR3 is TGCAGCGTTACCGGACGGGGAAACACTGAAGCTTTCTTT. Protein sequence: CSVTGRGNTEAFF.

In its sample, this clonotype was seen a few times. The chain uses TRBV6-5 and TRBJ2-5; D is possibly TRBD2 (6 bases). CDR3 length equals 14 residues. Germline V gene data show CDR1 as MNHEY and CDR2 as SVGAGI. Trimming shortened V by 2 bases and J by 7 bases, and 14 bases separated the two germline ends. The CDR3 protein is CASSYAGLAGTQYF. CDR3 DNA: TGTGCCAGCAGTTACGCGGGACTGGCCGGGACCCAGTACTTC.

V usage is TRBV30 and J usage is TRBJ1-2; D possibly corresponds to TRBD1 (6 bases). In germline, CDR1 is GTSNPN, CDR2 SVGIG (reference sequence). The CDR3 length is 12 residues. V was cut by 8 bases and J by 5 bases, with 15 bases left in between. The CDR3 DNA follows: TGTGCCCTTTCGGGGGGGCCTTATGGCTACACCTTC. Protein sequence: CALSGGPYGYTF.

V gene TRBV9 combines with J gene TRBJ2-1; the match to TRBD2 covers 7 bases. Germline-derived CDR1 and CDR2 are SGDLS and YYNGEE. The CDR3 covers 16 residues. The trim removed 2 bases at V and 1 base at J, leaving 6 bases unmatched. The CDR3 region is CASSVGGGLSYNEQFF. Written as DNA, the CDR3 is TGTGCCAGCAGCGTTGGGGGGGGGTTATCCTACAATGAGCAGTTCTTC.

The rearrangement joins TRBV5-1 to TRBJ1-2; TRBD1 matches 9 bases. CDR1 and CDR2 (germline): SGHRS, YFSETQ. V lost 0 bases, J lost 2 bases, and 5 bases stayed unmatched. CDR3 length: 16 residues. This CDR3 reads CASSLEGTGINYGYTF. The CDR3 nucleotides are TGCGCCAGCAGCTTGGAGGGGACAGGGATCAACTATGGCTACACCTTC.

This clonotype appeared once. A much larger clone lies one base from this, so it may be a read error. The CDR3 DNA sequence: TGCGTCAGCAGCAGGGGACTAGCGGTTCTGACCTCCTACAATGAGCAGTTCTTC. Amino acids: CVSSRGLAVLTSYNEQFF. The gene calls are TRBV5-1 and TRBJ2-1, with 11 positions matching TRBD2. Germline CDR1 SGHRS, CDR2 YFSETQ. The length of the CDR3 is 18 residues.

The gene calls are TRBV5-5 and TRBJ2-1, with D unclear. The germline V gene encodes CDR1 SGHKS and CDR2 YYEKEE (reference sequence). V was shortened by 1 base and J by 12 bases, with 17 bases between the two germline ends. The CDR3 runs 14 residues. CDR3 loop: CASSLPAGIDGQFF. The CDR3 DNA sequence: TGTGCCAGCAGCTTGCCTGCAGGAATCGATGGGCAGTTCTTC.

This clonotype was observed many times. The chain is built from TRBV20-1 and TRBJ2-1; D may be TRBD2 (6 bases). In germline, CDR1 is DFQATT, CDR2 SNEGSKA (reference sequence). V lost 7 bases to trimming and J lost 9 bases, with 16 bases between them. The CDR3 covers 12 residues. The CDR3 loop is CSVLLGGGEQFF. The CDR3 DNA reads TGCAGTGTCCTATTGGGGGGAGGTGAGCAGTTCTTC.

This clonotype was observed a few times. This chain uses TRBV20-1 with TRBJ2-1, with 7 bases identical to TRBD2. The germline V gene has CDR1 DFQATT and CDR2 SNEGSKA (reference sequence). CDR3 length: 16 amino acids. The V and J ends lost 6 bases and 4 bases, in that order; junction bases with no gene match: 15. In DNA form, the CDR3 reads TGCAGTGCCCCAACCCCACGCGGGGGTGATTACAATGAGCAGTTCTTC. Residues: CSAPTPRGGDYNEQFF.

The chain uses TRBV20-1 and TRBJ1-2; a possible D gene is TRBD1 (5 bases). From germline, CDR1 is DFQATT and CDR2 SNEGSKA (reference sequence). V was cut by 6 bases and J by 0 bases, with 14 bases left in between. This CDR3 is 14 amino acids long. The DNA of the CDR3 is TGCAGTGCCCCGACAGACCTAGCTAACTATGGCTACACCTTC. Encoded protein: CSAPTDLANYGYTF.

The chain carries TRBV18 and TRBJ2-5, with TRBD1 identical over 9 bases. Germline CDR1 KGHSH, CDR2 LQKENI. Trimming at V came to 1 base and at J to 4 bases, leaving 4 bases not matched to a gene. This CDR3 spans 15 amino acids. Here the CDR3 reads CASSPLQGAGETQYF. The CDR3 DNA reads TGTGCCAGCTCACCACTACAGGGGGCAGGAGAGACCCAGTACTTC.

V gene TRBV6-6 combines with J gene TRBJ1-1; D call uncertain. This CDR3 comprises 11 residues. V dropped 8 bases and J dropped 11 bases, with 15 bases sitting between them. Germline lookup yields CDR1 MNHNY and CDR2 SVGAGI (reference sequence). The CDR3 here is CASGARMEAFF. The CDR3 region has the DNA TGTGCCAGCGGCGCCCGAATGGAGGCTTTCTTT.

As to this clonotype: The junction does not match germline at one end; this may be a read error. The V call is TRBV4-1, the J call TRBJ1-5; D perhaps matches TRBD1 (5 bases). From germline, CDR1 is MGHRA and CDR2 YSYEKL. The CDR3 spans 17 residues. CDR3 amino acids: CASSLDGWRDSNQPQHF. CDR3 nucleotide sequence: TGCGCCAGTAGCCTCGATGGGTGGCGGGACAGCAATCAGCCCCAGCATTTT.